This entry describes one T cell receptor beta chain. Its antigen is unidentified. The sample comes from a study of monozygotic twins with inflammatory bowel disease. Broader study findings: Cells of different T cell subtypes could not be told apart. Compared with healthy twins, IBD patients shared fewer clonotypes with others, especially with disease activity.

The CDR3 sequence is 18 residues long. CDR1 and CDR2 (germline): SGHAT, FQNNGV. Template switching appended UMIs that held a 6-nucleotide sample barcode. TCRdb reprocessed the 5' RACE reads and reports one entry per CDR3 protein, with no DNA. The sample table includes around 450,000 distinct CDR3 sequences. Researchers collected around 2.4 ml of blood per donor. Sequenced input: blood. The TCR sequence derives from a human donor with ulcerative colitis or Crohn's disease, or a healthy co-twin of an affected twin (not recorded which). The J gene is TRBJ1-1, the V gene TRBV11-2; TCRdb lists TRBD1, though no DNA is available to test this call. Here the CDR3 reads CASSLEGTGWVRRSEAFF.